The rows below give T cell receptor beta chains drawn from one sample of a study of CD8 T cells in ankylosing spondylitis. Via MiXCR, TCRdb re-called the 5' RACE reads, giving one row per CDR3 protein. The sample has around 490,000 distinct CDR3 sequences, about 5.7% seen once. Material for sequencing was blood, either unsorted or a sorted T cell fraction (not recorded which). The origin of the receptors is a male donor with ankylosing spondylitis. Each CDR3 is given with its conserved first and last residue. The D gene is left open where the match is weak. For some rows the clone size is stated as once, few or many, or as a class when expanded; others skip it.

TGTGCCAGCTCACCCCTACAGGGAAGCTCCTACAATGAGCAGTTCTTC | CASSPLQGSSYNEQFF | TRBV18 | NA | TRBJ2-1 | NA
TGTGCCAGCAGCTTTATGGGGGGGCGGACCGGGGAGCTGTTTTTT | CASSFMGGRTGELFF | TRBV7-8 | many | TRBJ2-2 | NA
TGTGCCAGCAGCTTAGCAGGACAGGGGAGAAGTGGCTACACCTTC | CASSLAGQGRSGYTF | TRBV7-2 | many | TRBJ1-2 | TRBD1
TGTGCCAGCAGCTCCCGGTGGCGGGAGAGATACAATGAGCAGTTCTTC | CASSSRWRERYNEQFF | TRBV7-6 | few | TRBJ2-1 | TRBD2
TGCGCCAGCAGCAAACTAGCGGGAGCGGATACGCAGTATTTT | CASSKLAGADTQYF | TRBV5-1 | many | TRBJ2-3 | TRBD2
TGTGCCAGCAGCGTAGACAGGGTGACTGAAGCTTTCTTT | CASSVDRVTEAFF | TRBV5-5 | many | TRBJ1-1 | TRBD1
TGTGCCAGCAGTAAAGACCCCATAGGGGACAATGAGCAGTTCTTC | CASSKDPIGDNEQFF | TRBV6-1 | many | TRBJ2-1 | NA
TGCGCCAGCAGCTTGTCTCGTTTTGCGCCCCAGCATTTT | CASSLSRFAPQHF | TRBV5-1 | many | TRBJ1-5 | NA
TGTGCCAGCAGCCCCCCCCAGGGGACTTACGAGCAGTACTTC | CASSPPQGTYEQYF | TRBV9 | many | TRBJ2-7 | NA
TGCAGCGCGGGCCTAGGACAGGGCCAAAAAGAAGCTTTCTTT | CSAGLGQGQKEAFF | TRBV29-1 | many | TRBJ1-1 | TRBD1
TGCAGTGCCTGGGACAAGATGAACACTGAAGCTTTCTTT | CSAWDKMNTEAFF | TRBV20-1 | many | TRBJ1-1 | NA